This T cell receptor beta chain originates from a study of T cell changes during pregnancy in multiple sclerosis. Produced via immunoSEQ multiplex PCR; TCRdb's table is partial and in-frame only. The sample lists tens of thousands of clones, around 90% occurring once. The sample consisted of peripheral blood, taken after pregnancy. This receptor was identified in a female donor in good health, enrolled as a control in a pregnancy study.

The CDR3 region has the DNA TGTGCCAGCAGCCGACAAGACTACGAGCAGTACTTC. Translation: CASSRQDYEQYF. The rearrangement joins TRBV13 to TRBJ2-7, with D unclear. V dropped 5 bases and J dropped 3 bases, with 8 bases sitting between them. Per the germline V gene, CDR1 is PRHDT and CDR2 is FYEKMQ (reference sequence). The CDR3 has 12 amino acids.